Included here is one TCR beta chain sequence, with context. What it binds is unknown. CDR3 length: 17 residues. After removal of 5 bases from V and 7 bases from J, the junction contained 12 bases not matched to a gene. The germline CDR1 and CDR2 sequences are LGHNA and YSLEER. This entry comes from a study of T-cell memory formation after mild COVID-19. Study-wide findings and caveats: The SARS-CoV-2 specificity of second-wave clones reaching peak at day 37 remained unverified.

A single record per CDR3 protein comes from TCRdb applying MiXCR to the 5' RACE reads. The table has about 130,000 distinct CDR3 sequences, about 18% seen once; the top ten hold approximately 4.7%. The chain couples TRBV4-3 to TRBJ2-1, with 12 bases fitting TRBD2. Sequenced input: PBMCs or a T cell subset sorted from them (not recorded which). The sequence derives from a young man who had mild COVID-19 (a few samples of this study predate the infection). Cell type and time point are not known. CDR3 region: CASSSPSGGAFGNEQFF. CDR3 in DNA: TGCGCCAGCAGCTCCCCTAGCGGGGGGGCCTTTGGTAATGAGCAGTTCTTC.